The 25 T cell receptor beta chains in this list originate from one sample, sequenced in a study of blood T cells in healthy people across ages. Together with a sample-barcoded 5' primer, a J-beta primer mix was included in a second PCR lasting roughly 6 to 12 cycles. In TCRdb, the 5' RACE reads were re-called with MiXCR into one record per CDR3 protein. The sample comprises about 1,500,000 distinct CDR3 sequences, approximately 28% of which are singletons, and 7.7% rests with the top ten. Sequenced material: blood. The source is a woman aged 25 to 39 in good health.

This clonotype was recorded at least ten times. A junction boundary mismatches the germline segment, possibly from a read error. V is TRBV10-3 and J is TRBJ1-5; D is ambiguous. Germline V gives CDR1 ENHRY, CDR2 SYGVKD. This CDR3 spans 13 amino acids. CDR3 sequence: CAINERISQPQHF. Here the CDR3 DNA reads TGTGCCATCAATGAGAGGATTAGTCAGCCCCAGCATTTT.

V and J are TRBV3-1 and TRBJ1-2, with unresolved D. CDR1 and CDR2 (germline): LGHDT, YNNKEL (reference sequence). The V gene lost 0 bases and the J gene lost 4 bases, with 9 bases spanning the gap. This CDR3 spans 14 amino acids. For the CDR3, the DNA is TGTGCCAGCAGCCAAGACTATGTCAGCTATGGCTACACCTTC. The encoded protein is CASSQDYVSYGYTF.

The table lists this clonotype with many counts. V gene TRBV20-1 combines with J gene TRBJ2-5; no clear D. V lost 6 bases and J 4 bases, leaving 18 bases between the germline ends. From germline, CDR1 is DFQATT and CDR2 SNEGSKA (reference sequence). The CDR3 loop spans 14 amino acids. CDR3 region: CSAYYLPERETQYF. In DNA, the CDR3 is TGCAGTGCGTACTACCTACCTGAACGAGAGACCCAGTACTTC.

The V and J genes are TRBV10-1 and TRBJ2-2; possible D gene TRBD1, 5 bases. Trimming removed 0 bases from V and 0 bases from J, with 14 bases in between. The CDR3 is 18 residues long. Germline V CDR1 and CDR2: WNHNN, SYGVQD (reference sequence). The CDR3, as DNA: TGCGCCAGCAGTGAGTCGGTGGGGCAAAGAGCGAACACCGGGGAGCTGTTTTTT. Translation: CASSESVGQRANTGELFF.

The rearrangement links TRBV5-1 to TRBJ2-3, with D unresolved. The V and J ends lost 4 bases and 1 base respectively, with 7 bases between them. This CDR3 is built from 13 residues. Looked up from germline, CDR1 is SGHRS and CDR2 is YFSETQ. DNA for the CDR3: TGCGCCAGCAGCATTACGGGCACAGATACGCAGTATTTT. This sequence encodes CASSITGTDTQYF. Supplemented by reference TRBV5-1 and TRBJ2-3, the full variable domain reads KAGVTQTPRYLIKTRGQQVTLSCSPISGHRSVSWYQQTPGQGLQFLFEYFSETQRNKGNFPGRFSGRQFSNSRSEMNVSTLELGDSALYLCASSITGTDTQYFGPGTRLTVL.

This clonotype was observed a handful of times. The chain recombines TRBV6-5 with TRBJ1-1, with D hard to call. The germline CDR1 and CDR2 sequences are MNHEY and SVGAGI. The V end was cut by 8 bases, the J end by 1 base, with 8 bases between. The CDR3 has 12 residues. The CDR3 bases are TGTGCCAGCTGGGAGGGGAACACTGAAGCTTTCTTT. It codes for CASWEGNTEAFF.

In its sample, this clonotype was seen a few times. The V and J genes are TRBV10-3 and TRBJ2-3; D remains unclear. With 10 bases removed from V and 7 bases from J, the gap between germline ends came to 18 bases. The CDR3 is made up of 13 amino acids. Per germline, CDR1 ENHRY and CDR2 SYGVKD. The CDR3 loop is CATHKPSTHTQYF. The CDR3 DNA follows: TGTGCCACCCACAAGCCTAGTACGCATACGCAGTATTTT.

This chain uses TRBV11-2 with TRBJ2-1; TRBD2 matches 14 bases. CDR1 SGHAT and CDR2 FQNNGV come from the germline V gene. The V gene end was trimmed by 5 bases and the J gene end by 0 bases; junction bases not matched to a gene: 12. The CDR3 is 20 residues long. The chain's CDR3 is CASSPGGGTSGGYSYNEQFF. As DNA, the CDR3 is TGTGCCAGCAGCCCAGGTGGTGGGACTAGCGGGGGTTACTCCTACAATGAGCAGTTCTTC.

There are many counts of this clonotype. This chain uses TRBV7-7 with TRBJ2-5; 7 nucleotides align to TRBD2. Per the germline V gene, CDR1 is SSHAT and CDR2 is FNYEAQ (reference sequence). Unmatched junction bases numbered 12, after V lost 5 bases and J lost 6 bases. This CDR3 is built from 15 residues. The CDR3 sequence: CASSRGAGVVKTQYF. The DNA for the CDR3 is TGTGCCAGCAGCCGTGGCGCGGGAGTTGTCAAGACCCAGTACTTC.

This clonotype was seen repeatedly, ten times or more. The chain joins TRBV5-5 to TRBJ2-5; D remains ambiguous. The CDR3 totals 15 residues. The V end lost 4 bases, the J end lost 5 bases, and 18 bases lay between the germline ends. CDR1 and CDR2 (germline): SGHKS, YYEKEE (reference sequence). The CDR3 is CASSRTGVPGETQYF. The CDR3, as DNA: TGTGCCAGCAGCAGGACCGGTGTACCCGGTGAGACCCAGTACTTC.

The chain links TRBV4-3 to TRBJ2-3, with 10 bases identical to TRBD2. The CDR3 is 16 residues long. Germline loops: CDR1 LGHNA, CDR2 YSLEER. The trim removed 0 bases at V and 1 base at J, leaving 1 base unmatched. The CDR3 DNA reads TGCGCCAGCAGCCAAGAGGGGACTAGCGGCACAGATACGCAGTATTTT. Translating it yields CASSQEGTSGTDTQYF.

This clonotype has a handful of counts. This chain joins TRBV5-1 and TRBJ2-4, with D perhaps matching TRBD2 (7 bases). Judging by the DNA end, TRBJ2-7 fits better; the J call may be wrong. CDR1 is SGHRS and CDR2 is YFSETQ in the germline V gene. This CDR3 contains 16 residues. CDR3 bases: TGCGCCAGCAGCTTTAGTGGGGGGGCCTTAAGCCACGAGCAGTACTTC. Residues: CASSFSGGALSHEQYF.

This clonotype showed up just a few times. The J gene is TRBJ1-1, the V gene TRBV6-2 or TRBV6-3; 8 bases fit TRBD1. This CDR3 region has 14 residues. Unmatched junction bases numbered 6, after V lost 4 bases and J lost 5 bases. Germline CDR1 reads MNHEY; CDR2 reads SVGEGT. CDR3 coding DNA: TGTGCCAGCAGTTTCCAGACAGGGGCGACTGAAGCTTTCTTT. As protein: CASSFQTGATEAFF.

This clonotype was detected a few times. The chain joins TRBV20-1 to TRBJ2-4; TRBD2 matches at 10 bases. The trim removed 0 bases at V and 13 bases at J, leaving 12 bases unmatched. Per germline, CDR1 DFQATT and CDR2 SNEGSKA (reference sequence). The CDR3 covers 15 residues. CDR3 DNA: TGCAGTGCTAGAGATCCGAGCGGGGGGGCTTATGAGCAGTACTTC. Protein product: CSARDPSGGAYEQYF.

The CDR3 sequence: CASSPYEHSSPLHF. DNA of the CDR3: TGCGCCAGCAGCCCCTACGAACATAGTTCACCCCTCCACTTT. The V gene is TRBV5-1, the J gene TRBJ1-6; D gene uncertain. From germline, CDR1 is SGHRS and CDR2 YFSETQ. This CDR3 has 14 amino acids. With 4 bases removed from V and 9 bases from J, the gap between germline ends came to 14 bases.

This clonotype was seen a handful of times. J is TRBJ1-2 and V is TRBV20-1; perhaps TRBD1 as D (6 bases). This CDR3 comprises 12 residues. Trimming left V 6 bases short and J 0 bases short, with 8 bases between. Germline V gives CDR1 DFQATT, CDR2 SNEGSKA (reference sequence). The CDR3, as DNA: TGCAGTGCGTCAGGGGCTAACTATGGCTACACCTTC. Translation: CSASGANYGYTF.

In its sample, this clonotype was seen a few times. This rearrangement joins TRBV9 to TRBJ2-1; 13 positions agree with TRBD2. CDR3 length: 19 amino acids. After removal of 4 bases from V and 9 bases from J, the junction contained 19 bases not matched to a gene. CDR1 and CDR2 from the germline V gene are SGDLS and YYNGEE. The CDR3 DNA reads as TGTGCCAGCAGCTTCCCAAGGGGGACTAGCGGGGTTATCGGGGGTGAGCAGTTCTTC. Translation gives CASSFPRGTSGVIGGEQFF.

As regards this clonotype: Since no conserved phenylalanine or tryptophan closes the CDR3, a read error is the likely cause. The chain recombines TRBV29-1 with TRBJ1-1, with D possibly being TRBD1 (5 bases). The ends were cut back, 6 bases at V and 1 base at J, with 15 bases in the middle. Germline V gene data show CDR1 as SQVTM and CDR2 as ANQGSEA. The CDR3 sequence is 14 residues long. The CDR3 loop is CSVEGTSWNTEAFY. For the CDR3, the DNA is TGCAGCGTCGAGGGGACTTCCTGGAACACTGAAGCTTTCTAT.

This clonotype was counted a few times. The V call is TRBV20-1, the J call TRBJ2-7; 7 bases agree with TRBD2. The CDR3 length is 14 residues. The V and J ends lost 3 bases and 5 bases, in that order; junction bases with no gene match: 10. Germline V gene lookup returns CDR1 DFQATT and CDR2 SNEGSKA (reference sequence). The CDR3, as DNA: TGCAGTGCTAGTAGCCGCGGGAGAGAGAACGAGCAGTACTTC. This translates into CSASSRGRENEQYF.

This chain uses TRBV20-1 with TRBJ2-3, with D unclear. There are 15 residues in the CDR3. Germline loops: CDR1 DFQATT, CDR2 SNEGSKA (reference sequence). V was shortened by 0 bases and J by 1 base, with 11 bases between the two germline ends. CDR3 nucleotide sequence: TGCAGTGCTAGAGAGCAGGCCCAGGGCACAGATACGCAGTATTTT. Its protein product is CSAREQAQGTDTQYF.

There are a few counts of this clonotype. This chain joins TRBV27 and TRBJ1-1; 9 nucleotides match TRBD1. V lost 4 bases, J lost 8 bases, and 5 bases stayed unmatched. The length of the CDR3 is 13 residues. Germline V CDR1 and CDR2: MNHEY, SMNVEV (reference sequence). Written as DNA, the CDR3 is TGTGCCAGCAGTTACAGGGGGCGAGAGGAAGCTTTCTTT. The encoded protein is CASSYRGREEAFF.

This chain links TRBV25-1 with TRBJ1-2; TRBD1 aligns across 8 bases. The CDR3 loop spans 15 amino acids. The V segment lost 5 bases and the J segment 7 bases; nucleotides outside the gene matches: 12. Germline V gene sequence: CDR1 MGHDK, CDR2 SYGVNS. The CDR3 sequence is CASSLAGGGTRGYTF. The CDR3 DNA is TGTGCCAGCAGTCTCGCAGGGGGCGGGACCCGTGGCTACACCTTC.

The V gene is TRBV10-3, the J gene TRBJ2-1; weak D call: TRBD2 (6 bases). Per germline, CDR1 ENHRY and CDR2 SYGVKD. Trimming removed 2 bases at V and 4 bases at J, with 21 bases between. This CDR3 comprises 18 residues. CDR3 sequence (DNA): TGTGCCATCAGTGAGAATGGTGCGGGGACGTTTATGTACAATGAGCAGTTCTTC. This gives the protein CAISENGAGTFMYNEQFF.

The chain employs TRBV12-3 or TRBV12-4 and TRBJ2-2; D not certain. Trimming removed 6 bases at V and 5 bases at J, with 13 bases between. CDR3 size: 14 residues. As DNA, the CDR3 is TGTGCCAGCAGAGAATCGGAGAGGACCGGGGAGCTGTTTTTT. This sequence encodes CASRESERTGELFF.

The DNA for the CDR3 is TGTGCCAGCACCTATCGGGTCCCCGGGGACTATGGGCAGTTCTTC. Its translation: CASTYRVPGDYGQFF. The chain has TRBV5-5 and TRBJ2-1; 7 bases map to TRBD2. Germline CDR1 SGHKS, CDR2 YYEKEE (reference sequence). CDR3 size: 15 residues. Trimming took 6 bases from V and 12 from J; bases not matched to a gene: 18. Using reference TRBV5-5 and TRBJ2-1 for the parts outside the CDR3, the full variable domain is DAGVTQSPTHLIKTRGQQVTLRCSPISGHKSVSWYQQVLGQGPQFIFQYYEKEERGRGNFPDRFSARQFPNYSSELNVNALLLGDSALYLCASTYRVPGDYGQFFGPGTRLTVL.